The 10 T cell receptor beta chains given below trace back to one sample, sequenced in a study of STAT3 mutations in large granular lymphocyte leukemia. These receptors have no known antigen. Sequencing used immunoSEQ multiplex PCR; TCRdb keeps in-frame clones, though not all of them. The sample includes 30,000 to 40,000 clones, approximately 86% of them seen just once. Study-level findings and limits: At least one immunodominant TCR beta clonotype appeared in every T-cell large granular lymphocyte leukemia patient.

Sequenced input: peripheral blood mononuclear cells. The source of these receptors is a man aged 55 to 69 with T-cell large granular lymphocyte leukemia. Some clones in this sample may be carry-over from other donors' samples.

The V gene is TRBV9, the J gene TRBJ2-2; TRBD1 agrees at 7 bases. The germline V gene has CDR1 SGDLS and CDR2 YYNGEE. J lost 3 bases, V lost 0 bases, and 11 bases had no gene match. This CDR3 contains 18 residues. The CDR3: CASSVGLQGPTDTGELFF. The CDR3 coding sequence is TGTGCCAGCAGCGTAGGGTTACAGGGGCCTACGGACACCGGGGAGCTGTTTTTT. Full variable domain (rest looked up from reference TRBV9 and TRBJ2-2): DSGVTQTPKHLITATGQRVTLRCSPRSGDLSVYWYQQSLDQGLQFLIQYYNGEERAKGNILERFSAQQFPDLHSELNLSSLELGDSALYFCASSVGLQGPTDTGELFFGEGSRLTVL.

The V gene is TRBV29-1, the J gene TRBJ2-7, with unresolved D. This CDR3 is 16 amino acids long. The V gene lost 0 bases and the J gene lost 4 bases, with 19 bases spanning the gap. Germline values: CDR1 SQVTM, CDR2 ANQGSEA. The CDR3 spells CSVEDPGQVTPYEQYF. In nucleotides, the CDR3 is TGCAGCGTTGAAGATCCCGGGCAGGTCACTCCATACGAGCAGTACTTC.

The genes are TRBV29-1 and TRBJ1-2, with TRBD1 matching 12 bases. Germline V CDR1 and CDR2: SQVTM, ANQGSEA. Losses at the gene ends were 5 bases for V and 6 bases for J; bases not matched to a gene: 16. There are 17 residues in the CDR3. As DNA, the CDR3 is TGCAGCGTTTTTTCCCCACCGGGACAGGGGGCTCGGGATGGCTACACCTTC. Its translation: CSVFSPPGQGARDGYTF.

The DNA for the CDR3 is TGTGCCAGCAGCTCGGCTGTGGGGGATCTGGAGCAGTTCTTC. Amino acid sequence: CASSSAVGDLEQFF. The V and J genes are TRBV7-9 and TRBJ2-1, with D possibly being TRBD1 or TRBD2 (5 bases each). Trimming took 4 bases from V and 10 from J, leaving 17 bases between them. The germline CDR1 and CDR2 sequences are SEHNR and FQNEAQ (reference sequence). The CDR3 loop spans 14 amino acids.

The J gene is TRBJ2-7, the V gene TRBV27, with D hard to call. From germline, CDR1 is MNHEY and CDR2 SMNVEV (reference sequence). V lost 6 bases and J lost 6, with 6 bases in between. CDR3 length equals 10 residues. CDR3 sequence reads: CASRLGEQYF. For the CDR3, the DNA is TGTGCCAGCAGACTCGGCGAGCAGTACTTC.

The rearrangement uses TRBV21-1 and TRBJ2-7; the table's D call of TRBD2 was not tested on the DNA. TRBV21-1 is an annotated pseudogene. This CDR3 is 14 amino acids long. In DNA, the CDR3 is TGTGCCAGCACCGAACTAGCGGGAGTATACGAGCAGTACTTC. Protein: CASTELAGVYEQYF.

The chain employs TRBV11-2 and TRBJ1-2; 10 bases are shared with TRBD1. Per the germline V gene, CDR1 is SGHAT and CDR2 is FQNNGV. The CDR3 runs to 16 residues. With V trimmed by 2 bases and J by 6 bases, 9 bases remained unmatched. The CDR3 protein is CASSLSTGGGSNGYTF. Written as DNA, the CDR3 is TGTGCCAGCAGCTTATCGACAGGGGGCGGTTCGAATGGCTACACCTTC.

The chain recombines TRBV5-1 with TRBJ1-3; weak D call: TRBD1 (5 bases). CDR1 is SGHRS, CDR2 YFSETQ, per germline. The CDR3 is 17 residues long. The V and J ends lost 5 bases and 3 bases respectively, with 21 bases between them. CDR3 DNA sequence: TGCGCCAGCAGTCTTGGGACTCTCAATTTGGGTGGAAACACCATATATTTT. Translating gives CASSLGTLNLGGNTIYF.

The CDR3 region is CASSPDGLADTQYF. CDR3 coding DNA: TGTGCCAGCAGCCCGGACGGGCTAGCAGATACGCAGTATTTT. The chain couples TRBV5-4 to TRBJ2-3; D is undetermined. Germline V gene data show CDR1 as SGHNT and CDR2 as YYREEE (reference sequence). The V end lost 4 bases, the J end lost 4 bases, and 13 bases lay between the germline ends. CDR3 length: 14 amino acids.

This chain links TRBV29-1 with TRBJ2-3, with 7 bases lining up with TRBD2. J was trimmed by 4 bases and V by 4 bases; bases with no gene match: 11. Germline lookup yields CDR1 SQVTM and CDR2 ANQGSEA. The CDR3 contains 15 residues. Written as DNA, the CDR3 is TGCAGCGTTGGAGGACTAGACTCCTCCCCAGATACGCAGTATTTT. This codes for CSVGGLDSSPDTQYF.